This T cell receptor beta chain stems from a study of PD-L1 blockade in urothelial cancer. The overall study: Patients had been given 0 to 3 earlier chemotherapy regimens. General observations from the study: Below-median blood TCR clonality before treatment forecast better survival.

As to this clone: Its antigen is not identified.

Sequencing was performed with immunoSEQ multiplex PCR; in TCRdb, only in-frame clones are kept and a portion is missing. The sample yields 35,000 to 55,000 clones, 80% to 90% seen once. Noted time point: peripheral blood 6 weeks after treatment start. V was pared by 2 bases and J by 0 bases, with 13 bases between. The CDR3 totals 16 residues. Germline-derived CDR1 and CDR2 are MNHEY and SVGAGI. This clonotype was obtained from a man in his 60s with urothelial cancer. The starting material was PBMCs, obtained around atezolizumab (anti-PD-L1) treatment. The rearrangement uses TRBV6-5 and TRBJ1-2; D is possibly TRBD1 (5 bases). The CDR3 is CASSYQTEHANYGYTF. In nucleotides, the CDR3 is TGTGCCAGCAGTTACCAGACAGAACATGCTAACTATGGCTACACCTTC.